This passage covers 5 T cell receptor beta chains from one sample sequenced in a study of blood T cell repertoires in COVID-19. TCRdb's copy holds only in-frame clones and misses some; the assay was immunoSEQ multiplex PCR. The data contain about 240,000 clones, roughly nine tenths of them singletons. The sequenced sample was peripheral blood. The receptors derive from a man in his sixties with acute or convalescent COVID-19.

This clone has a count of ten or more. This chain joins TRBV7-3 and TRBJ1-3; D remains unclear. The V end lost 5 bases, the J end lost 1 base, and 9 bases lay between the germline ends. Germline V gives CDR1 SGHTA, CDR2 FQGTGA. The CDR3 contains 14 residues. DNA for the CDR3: TGTGCCAGCAGCCCAGGAGGATCTGGAAACACCATATATTTT. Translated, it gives CASSPGGSGNTIYF.

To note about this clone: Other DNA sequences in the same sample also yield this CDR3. Here the CDR3 reads CSVGTDYGYTF. The CDR3 nucleotides are TGCAGCGTCGGGACAGACTATGGCTACACCTTC. This chain links TRBV29-1 with TRBJ1-2; TRBD1 matches at 7 bases. Unmatched junction bases numbered 1, after V lost 6 bases and J lost 3 bases. The CDR3 runs to 11 residues. The V gene's germline CDR1 is SQVTM and CDR2 ANQGSEA.

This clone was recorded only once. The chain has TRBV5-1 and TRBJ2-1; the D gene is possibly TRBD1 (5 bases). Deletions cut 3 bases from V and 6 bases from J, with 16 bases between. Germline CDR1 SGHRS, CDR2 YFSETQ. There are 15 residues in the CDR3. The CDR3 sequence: CASSSTGDPSNEQFF. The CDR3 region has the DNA TGCGCCAGCAGCTCCACAGGCGACCCAAGCAATGAGCAGTTCTTC.

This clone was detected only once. CDR3 region: CASTLRMGLAGLSSYNEQFF. CDR3 nucleotides: TGTGCCAGCACCCTACGCATGGGTCTAGCGGGGCTGAGCTCCTACAATGAGCAGTTCTTC. J is TRBJ2-1 and V is TRBV28; the match to TRBD2 covers 9 bases. Germline CDR1 is MDHEN and CDR2 is SYDVKM. With V trimmed by 7 bases and J by 0 bases, 19 bases remained unmatched. The CDR3 spans 20 residues.

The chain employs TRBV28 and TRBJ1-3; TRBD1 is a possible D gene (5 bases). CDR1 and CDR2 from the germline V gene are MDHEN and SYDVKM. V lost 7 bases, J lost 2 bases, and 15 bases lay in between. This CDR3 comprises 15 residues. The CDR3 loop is CASKWQGRTGNTIYF. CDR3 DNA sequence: TGTGCCAGCAAGTGGCAGGGAAGGACTGGAAACACCATATATTTT.